The 4 T cell receptor beta chains presented below share a single source sample, sequenced in a study of cytomegalovirus exposure and HLA in healthy donors. Use of 60 Vbeta and 13 Jbeta primers characterized the PCR. Measured with immunoSEQ multiplex PCR; TCRdb has only the in-frame clones, and not every one. The sample lists more than 100,000 clones, 66% occurring once. Sample: PBMCs. All receptors come from a young man in good health and CMV-seronegative.

This rearrangement joins TRBV15 to TRBJ1-1; D not resolved. The ends were cut back, 1 base at V and 5 bases at J, with 8 bases in the middle. CDR3 length: 13 amino acids. Germline CDR1 LNHNV, CDR2 YYDKDF (reference sequence). The CDR3 loop is CATSRGSGTEAFF. CDR3 in DNA: TGTGCCACCAGCAGAGGGTCCGGGACTGAAGCTTTCTTT.

This sequence joins TRBV9 and TRBJ1-2; D not certain. The CDR3 covers 14 residues. Germline CDR1 and CDR2: SGDLS and YYNGEE. V was pared by 0 bases and J by 2 bases, with 8 bases between. CDR3 bases: TGTGCCAGCAGCGTAGACTCAGGAAACTATGGCTACACCTTC. It specifies CASSVDSGNYGYTF.

This clone was seen more than once but under ten times. The chain employs TRBV30 and TRBJ1-2; a weak D match, TRBD1 (5 bases). Germline values: CDR1 GTSNPN, CDR2 SVGIG (reference sequence). With 0 bases removed from V and 4 bases from J, the gap between germline ends came to 9 bases. The CDR3 length is 13 residues. CDR3 sequence: CAWSVDSIYGYTF. CDR3 coding DNA: TGTGCCTGGAGTGTAGACAGTATCTATGGCTACACCTTC. The entire variable domain, with the rest obtained from reference TRBV30 and TRBJ1-2, is as follows: SQTIHQWPATLVQPVGSPLSLECTVEGTSNPNLYWYRQAAGRGLQLLFYSVGIGQISSEVPQNLSASRPQDRQFILSSKKLLLSDSGFYLCAWSVDSIYGYTFGSGTRLTVV.

The chain is built from TRBV6-5 and TRBJ1-6; D not certain. The germline V and J ends were trimmed by 5 bases and 9 bases, with 14 bases remaining between them. Germline V gives CDR1 MNHEY, CDR2 SVGAGI. The CDR3 has 14 amino acids. The CDR3 region is CASSPSGESSPLHF. CDR3 nucleotide sequence: TGTGCCAGCAGTCCAAGCGGGGAGAGTTCACCCCTCCACTTT.